This T cell receptor (beta chain) was captured by sequencing in a study of blood T cell repertoires in COVID-19 (TCRdb year 2020). Background for the entire study: Samples covering the acute and convalescent phases of COVID-19 were provided by collaborators in the United States, Italy and Spain. The material from the prospective study consisted of cDNA or gDNA derived from T cells, B-cell-depleted T cells, or PBMCs. Subjects who had been exposed to COVID-19, were actively infected with it, or had recovered from it provided the deeply sampled blood TCRbeta repertoires that made up the dataset. A freely available public database, intended as a resource for researchers studying the immune response to SARS-CoV-2, is where the repertoires were released. The samples were drawn from the first 160 participants of the ongoing ImmuneRACE study and from over 950 subjects provided by 6 global collaborators. A de-identified subject ID, COVID-19 status, age in years and sex were almost always included in the sample metadata. Where available, HLA class I and class II types were obtained from metadata supplied by the sample provider rather than from assay-based typing. Study-wide conclusions, independent of this receptor: The amount of clinical and demographic metadata varied by source and participant and was provided uncurated.

TCRbeta CDR3 regions were amplified from genomic DNA by means of the immunoSEQ Assay, a bias-controlled multiplex PCR. Under the source paper's analysis protocol: The number of nucleated cells in each sample was estimated by amplification of reference gene primers within the assay. To quantify the absolute abundance of each unique TCRbeta CDR3 rearrangement, sequence reads were collapsed and filtered. For each sample, productive Simpson clonality was calculated by taking the square root of Simpson's diversity index across productive rearrangements. TCRdb obtained this table from immuneACCESS and retained in-frame rearrangements with V and J assigned. These tables miss some clones; where compared with another copy, unresolved V genes account for less than half of the shortfall, and the remainder is unexplained. V and J calls and clone size come straight from that table; D and trimming were deduced from the DNA. The sample table shows about 89,000 clones, and about three quarters are seen once. Under 15% of the sample goes to the ten largest clones.

The collaborating institutions used their own protocols to collect whole blood in K2EDTA tubes. For TCRbeta analysis, collaborators shipped samples as frozen whole blood, isolated PBMCs, or DNA extracted from either of those sample types. About this clone: The antigen it binds to is not known. Base qualities are not provided; no much larger clone lies one nucleotide away.

The sequence derives from an elderly woman with acute or convalescent COVID-19. Source material: peripheral blood.

CDR3 loop: CASSQELAGAQVAQYF. The DNA sequence is as follows: TGTGCCAGCAGCCAAGAGCTAGCGGGGGCCCAAGTGGCCCAGTACTTC. The V and J segments used are TRBV4-2 and TRBJ2-5; the central 10 bases match TRBD2. Per the germline V gene, LGHNA is the CDR1 and YNFKEQ is the CDR2. From its cysteine to its phenylalanine, the CDR3 spans 16 amino acids. Only the CDR3 part of the read is kept: 48 bases, read in frame from the first base. Unmatched junction bases come to 10, with V trimmed by 0 bases and J by 9 bases.